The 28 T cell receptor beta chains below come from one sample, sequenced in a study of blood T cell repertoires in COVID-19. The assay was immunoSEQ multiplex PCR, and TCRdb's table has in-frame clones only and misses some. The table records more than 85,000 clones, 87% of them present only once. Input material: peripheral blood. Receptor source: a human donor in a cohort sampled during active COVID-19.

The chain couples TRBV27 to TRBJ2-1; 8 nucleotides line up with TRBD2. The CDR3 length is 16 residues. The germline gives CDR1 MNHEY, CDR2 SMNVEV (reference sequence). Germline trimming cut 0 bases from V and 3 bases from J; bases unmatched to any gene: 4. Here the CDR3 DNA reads TGTGCCAGCAGTTTATCTGCTAGCGGGTTCTACAATGAGCAGTTCTTC. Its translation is CASSLSASGFYNEQFF.

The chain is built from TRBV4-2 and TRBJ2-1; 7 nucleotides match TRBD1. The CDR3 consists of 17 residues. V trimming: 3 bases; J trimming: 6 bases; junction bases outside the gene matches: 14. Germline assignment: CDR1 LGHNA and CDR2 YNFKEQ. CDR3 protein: CASSHPPGTVMGNEQFF. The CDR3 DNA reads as TGTGCCAGCAGCCACCCCCCCGGGACAGTGATGGGCAATGAGCAGTTCTTC.

CDR3 nucleotide sequence: TGTGCCAGCAGCGTAGGTGCAGGGGCCTACGAGCAGTACTTC. As protein: CASSVGAGAYEQYF. The chain is built from TRBV9 and TRBJ2-7, with D perhaps TRBD1 (6 bases). Germline loops: CDR1 SGDLS, CDR2 YYNGEE. The CDR3 runs 14 residues. The germline V and J ends were trimmed by 0 bases and 2 bases, with 9 bases remaining between them.

The CDR3 nucleotides read TGCGCCAGCAGTGAGTCGAGAACGAGAGGGAACTATGGCTACACCTTC. Protein product: CASSESRTRGNYGYTF. The chain has TRBV10-1 and TRBJ1-2; D is uncertain. Trimming took off 0 bases at V and 2 bases at J, with 13 bases between the two ends. The CDR3 loop spans 16 amino acids. Germline CDR1 reads WNHNN; CDR2 reads SYGVQD (reference sequence).

The CDR3 sequence is CASSYNSRIVYNEQFF. The DNA of the CDR3 is TGTGCCAGCAGTTACAATTCTAGGATCGTTTACAATGAGCAGTTCTTC. This chain links TRBV6-2 or TRBV6-3 with TRBJ2-1; D not resolved. CDR3 length: 16 residues. Germline values: CDR1 MNHEY, CDR2 SVGEGT. The V end was cut by 2 bases, the J end by 4 bases, with 15 bases between.

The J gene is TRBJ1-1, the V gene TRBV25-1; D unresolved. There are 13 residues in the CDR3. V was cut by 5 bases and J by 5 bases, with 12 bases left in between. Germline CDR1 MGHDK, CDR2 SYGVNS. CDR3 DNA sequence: TGTGCCAGCAGTCAAAGGACGGGAACTGAAGCTTTCTTT. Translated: CASSQRTGTEAFF.

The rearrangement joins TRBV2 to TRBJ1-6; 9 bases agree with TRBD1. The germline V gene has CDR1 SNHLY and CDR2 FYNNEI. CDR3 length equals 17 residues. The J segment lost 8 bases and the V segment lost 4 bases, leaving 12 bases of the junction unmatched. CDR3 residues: CASSGVPPGTGHSPLHF. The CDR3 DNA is TGTGCCAGCAGTGGTGTCCCCCCGGGGACAGGGCATTCACCCCTCCACTTT.

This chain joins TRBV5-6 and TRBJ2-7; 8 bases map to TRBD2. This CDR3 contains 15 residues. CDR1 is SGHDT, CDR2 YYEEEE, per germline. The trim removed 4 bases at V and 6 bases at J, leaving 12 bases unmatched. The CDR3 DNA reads TGTGCCAGCAGCCCCATCCGGGGGGGGGCGTTCGAGCAGTACTTC. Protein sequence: CASSPIRGGAFEQYF.

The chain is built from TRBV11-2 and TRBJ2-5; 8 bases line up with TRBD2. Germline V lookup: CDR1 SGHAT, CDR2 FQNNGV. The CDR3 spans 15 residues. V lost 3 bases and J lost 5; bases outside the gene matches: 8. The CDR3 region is CASSLASGGRETQYF. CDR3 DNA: TGTGCCAGCAGCTTGGCAAGCGGGGGCCGGGAGACCCAGTACTTC.

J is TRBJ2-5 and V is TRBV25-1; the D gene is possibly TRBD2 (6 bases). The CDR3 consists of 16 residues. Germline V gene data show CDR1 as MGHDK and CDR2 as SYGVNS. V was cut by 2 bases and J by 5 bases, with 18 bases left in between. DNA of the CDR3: TGTGCCAGCAGTGAAAGGGTTAGCGGAGGGCAGGAGACCCAGTACTTC. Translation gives CASSERVSGGQETQYF.

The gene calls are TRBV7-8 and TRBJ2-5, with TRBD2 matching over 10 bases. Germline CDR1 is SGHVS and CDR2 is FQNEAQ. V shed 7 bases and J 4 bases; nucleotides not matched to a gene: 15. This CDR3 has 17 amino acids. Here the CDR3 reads CASNPASGGLAVETQYF. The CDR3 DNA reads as TGTGCCAGCAACCCAGCCTCCGGAGGACTAGCGGTAGAGACCCAGTACTTC.

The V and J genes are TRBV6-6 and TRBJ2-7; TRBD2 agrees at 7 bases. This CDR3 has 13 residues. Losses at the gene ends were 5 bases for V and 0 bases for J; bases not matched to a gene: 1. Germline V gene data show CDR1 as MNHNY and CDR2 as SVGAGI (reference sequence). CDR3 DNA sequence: TGTGCCAGCAGTACTAGCGACTCCTACGAGCAGTACTTC. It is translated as CASSTSDSYEQYF.

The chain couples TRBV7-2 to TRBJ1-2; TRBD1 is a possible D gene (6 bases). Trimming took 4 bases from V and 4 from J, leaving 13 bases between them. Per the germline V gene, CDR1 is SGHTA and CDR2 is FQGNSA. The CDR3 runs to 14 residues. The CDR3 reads CASSYHRDVYGYTF. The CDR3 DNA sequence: TGTGCCAGCAGCTATCACAGGGACGTCTATGGCTACACCTTC.

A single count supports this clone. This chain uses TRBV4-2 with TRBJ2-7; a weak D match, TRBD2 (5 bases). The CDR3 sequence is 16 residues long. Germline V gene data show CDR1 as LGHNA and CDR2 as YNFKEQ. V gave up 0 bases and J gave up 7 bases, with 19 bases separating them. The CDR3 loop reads CASSQDQLAPRGEQYF. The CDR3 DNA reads TGTGCCAGCAGCCAAGATCAGCTAGCCCCACGAGGTGAGCAGTACTTC.

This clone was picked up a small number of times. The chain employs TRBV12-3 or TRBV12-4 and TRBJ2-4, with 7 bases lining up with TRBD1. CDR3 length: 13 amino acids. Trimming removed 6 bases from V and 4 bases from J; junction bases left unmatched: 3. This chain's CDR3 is CASRGTEKNIQYF. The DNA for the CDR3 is TGTGCCAGCAGAGGGACAGAGAAAAACATTCAGTACTTC.

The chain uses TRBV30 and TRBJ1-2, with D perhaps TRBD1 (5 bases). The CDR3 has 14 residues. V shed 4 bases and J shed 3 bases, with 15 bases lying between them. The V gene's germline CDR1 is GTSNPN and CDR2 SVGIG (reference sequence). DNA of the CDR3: TGTGCCTGGACGGCGACAGACGGGTACTATGGCTACACCTTC. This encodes CAWTATDGYYGYTF.

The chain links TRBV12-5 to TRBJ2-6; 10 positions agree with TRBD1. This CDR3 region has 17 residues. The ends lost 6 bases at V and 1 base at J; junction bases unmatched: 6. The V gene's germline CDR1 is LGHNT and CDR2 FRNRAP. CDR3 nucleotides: TGTGCTAGTGGGTCCCCGGGACAGGGGTCTGGGGCCAACGTCCTGACTTTC. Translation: CASGSPGQGSGANVLTF. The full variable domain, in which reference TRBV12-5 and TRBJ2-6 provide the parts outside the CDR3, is DARVTQTPRHKVTEMGQEVTMRCQPILGHNTVFWYRQTMMQGLELLAYFRNRAPLDDSGMPKDRFSAEMPDATLATLKIQPSEPRDSAVYFCASGSPGQGSGANVLTFGAGSRLTVL.

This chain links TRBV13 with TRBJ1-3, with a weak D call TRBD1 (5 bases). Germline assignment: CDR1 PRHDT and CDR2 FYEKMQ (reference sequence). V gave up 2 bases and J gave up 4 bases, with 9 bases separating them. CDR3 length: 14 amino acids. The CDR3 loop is CASSLQGGGNTIYF. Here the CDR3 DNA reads TGTGCCAGCAGCTTACAGGGAGGCGGAAACACCATATATTTT.

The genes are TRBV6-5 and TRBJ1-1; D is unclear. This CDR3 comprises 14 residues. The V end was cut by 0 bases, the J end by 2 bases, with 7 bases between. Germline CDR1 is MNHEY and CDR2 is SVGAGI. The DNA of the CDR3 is TGTGCCAGCAGTTACTCGAGAAGTAACACTGAAGCTTTCTTT. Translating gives CASSYSRSNTEAFF.

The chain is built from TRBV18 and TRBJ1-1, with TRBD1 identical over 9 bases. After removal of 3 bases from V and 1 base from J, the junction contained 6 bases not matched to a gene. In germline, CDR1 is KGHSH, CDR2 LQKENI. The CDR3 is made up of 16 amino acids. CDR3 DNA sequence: TGTGCCAGCTCACCCCCCGGACAGGGGCGGAACACTGAAGCTTTCTTT. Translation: CASSPPGQGRNTEAFF.

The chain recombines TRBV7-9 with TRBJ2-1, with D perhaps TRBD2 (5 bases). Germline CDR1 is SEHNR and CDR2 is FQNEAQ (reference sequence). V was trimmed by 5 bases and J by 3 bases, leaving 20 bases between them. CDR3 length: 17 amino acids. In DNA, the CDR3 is TGTGCCAGCAGCCCCGGGTCGGGGAACACTTACTACAATGAGCAGTTCTTC. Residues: CASSPGSGNTYYNEQFF.

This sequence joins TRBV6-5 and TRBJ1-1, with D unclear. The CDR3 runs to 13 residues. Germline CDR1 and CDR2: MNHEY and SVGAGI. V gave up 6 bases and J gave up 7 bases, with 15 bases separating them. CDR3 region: CASSPLLRDEAFF. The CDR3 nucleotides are TGTGCCAGCAGCCCCCTGTTGCGGGATGAAGCTTTCTTT.

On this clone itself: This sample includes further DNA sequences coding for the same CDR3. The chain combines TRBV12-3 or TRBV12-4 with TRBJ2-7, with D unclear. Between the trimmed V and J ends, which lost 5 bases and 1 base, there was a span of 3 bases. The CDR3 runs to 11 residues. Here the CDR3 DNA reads TGTGCCAGCAGTCCATCCTACGAGCAGTACTTC. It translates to CASSPSYEQYF.

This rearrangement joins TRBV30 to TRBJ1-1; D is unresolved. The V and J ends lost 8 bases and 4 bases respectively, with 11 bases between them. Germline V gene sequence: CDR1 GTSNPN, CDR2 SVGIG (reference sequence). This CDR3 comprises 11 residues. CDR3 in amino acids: CAPEDGTEAFF. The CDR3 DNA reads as TGTGCCCCGGAGGACGGCACTGAAGCTTTCTTT.

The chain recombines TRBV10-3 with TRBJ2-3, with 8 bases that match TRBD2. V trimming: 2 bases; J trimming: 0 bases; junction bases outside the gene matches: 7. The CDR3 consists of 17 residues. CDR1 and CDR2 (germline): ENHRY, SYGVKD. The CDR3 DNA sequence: TGTGCCATCAGTGAGAGGGTTAGCGGGACTAGCACAGATACGCAGTATTTT. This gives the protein CAISERVSGTSTDTQYF.

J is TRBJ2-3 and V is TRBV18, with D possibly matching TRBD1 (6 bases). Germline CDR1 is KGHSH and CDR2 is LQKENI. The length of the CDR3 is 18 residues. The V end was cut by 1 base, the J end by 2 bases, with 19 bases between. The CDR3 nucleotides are TGTGCCAGCTCACCACAGAGAACGGCAGGGGTTTCCACAGATACGCAGTATTTT. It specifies CASSPQRTAGVSTDTQYF.

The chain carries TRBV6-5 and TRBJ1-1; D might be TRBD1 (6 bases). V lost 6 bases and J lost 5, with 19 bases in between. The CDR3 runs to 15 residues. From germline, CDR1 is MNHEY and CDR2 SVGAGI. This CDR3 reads CASRLTRDMGTEAFF. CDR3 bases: TGTGCCAGCAGACTTACCAGGGACATGGGGACTGAAGCTTTCTTT.

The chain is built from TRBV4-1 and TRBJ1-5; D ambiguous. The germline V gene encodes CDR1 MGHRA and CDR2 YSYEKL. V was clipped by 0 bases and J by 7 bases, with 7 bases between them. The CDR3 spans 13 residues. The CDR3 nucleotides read TGCGCCAGCAGCCAAGATTTGGGCCAGCCCCAGCATTTT. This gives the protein CASSQDLGQPQHF.